One and the same sample provided the 4 T cell receptor beta chains below, sequenced in a study of blood T cell repertoires in COVID-19. Sequencing used immunoSEQ multiplex PCR; TCRdb keeps in-frame clones, though not all of them. Of tens of thousands of clones listed, 77% were seen once; the top ten hold 32%. Specimen: peripheral blood. All receptors derive from a human donor in a cohort sampled during active COVID-19.

This clone has a count of ten or more. This chain links TRBV19 with TRBJ2-1; 8 positions match TRBD2. Germline CDR1 is LNHDA and CDR2 is SQIVND (reference sequence). V dropped 5 bases and J dropped 6; count of bases not matched to a gene: 6. The CDR3 loop spans 14 amino acids. DNA of the CDR3: TGTGCCAGTAGTCGCTCGGGGACTAGCAATGAGCAGTTCTTC. Translating gives CASSRSGTSNEQFF.

V usage is TRBV19 and J usage is TRBJ2-6; D remains ambiguous. From germline, CDR1 is LNHDA and CDR2 SQIVND (reference sequence). V lost 6 bases and J lost 1, with 7 bases in between. The CDR3 has 14 residues. CDR3 residues: CASRILSGANVLTF. CDR3 DNA sequence: TGTGCCAGTAGAATCCTGTCTGGGGCCAACGTCCTGACTTTC.

This clone came up once. This sequence joins TRBV29-1 and TRBJ1-4, with D possibly TRBD1 on 6 matching bases. Trimming shortened V by 4 bases and J by 8 bases, and 14 bases separated the two germline ends. The CDR3 extends over 13 amino acids. Germline V gene data show CDR1 as SQVTM and CDR2 as ANQGSEA. The DNA for the CDR3 is TGCAGCGTTGCGGGGGGGCTCGGGGAAAAACTGTTTTTT. It encodes CSVAGGLGEKLFF.

The CDR3 coding sequence is TGTGCCAGCAACCTAGAGTGGACCCAGTACTTC. Translating it yields CASNLEWTQYF. The rearrangement joins TRBV2 to TRBJ2-5; no definite D call. The germline gives CDR1 SNHLY, CDR2 FYNNEI. This CDR3 has 11 amino acids. V was clipped by 7 bases and J by 7 bases, with 10 bases between them.